This T cell receptor beta chain was identified during a study of cytomegalovirus exposure and HLA in healthy donors. General study results and limits: High specificity and sensitivity for cytomegalovirus status were reported for the classifier. Sequencing likely produced, as an artifact, a cluster of highly shared sequence variants.

Turning to this clone: Its matching antigen is unknown.

The PCR employed 60 Vbeta primers together with 13 Jbeta primers. Here immunoSEQ multiplex PCR was the method, and the copy in TCRdb shows in-frame clones only, minus some. Of some 140,000 clones listed, 70% to 80% are singletons. This CDR3 is 20 amino acids long. Per germline, CDR1 GTSNPN and CDR2 SVGIG (reference sequence). After removal of 2 bases from V and 8 bases from J, the junction contained 24 bases not matched to a gene. The source material was PBMCs. The TCR comes from a woman aged 45-59 years in good health and CMV-seropositive. The rearrangement links TRBV30 to TRBJ2-1; 10 positions agree with TRBD2. The CDR3: CAWSSPRLAGDSRRIYEQFF. CDR3 nucleotides: TGTGCCTGGAGTTCTCCCCGGCTAGCGGGGGATTCGAGGAGGATCTATGAGCAGTTCTTC.